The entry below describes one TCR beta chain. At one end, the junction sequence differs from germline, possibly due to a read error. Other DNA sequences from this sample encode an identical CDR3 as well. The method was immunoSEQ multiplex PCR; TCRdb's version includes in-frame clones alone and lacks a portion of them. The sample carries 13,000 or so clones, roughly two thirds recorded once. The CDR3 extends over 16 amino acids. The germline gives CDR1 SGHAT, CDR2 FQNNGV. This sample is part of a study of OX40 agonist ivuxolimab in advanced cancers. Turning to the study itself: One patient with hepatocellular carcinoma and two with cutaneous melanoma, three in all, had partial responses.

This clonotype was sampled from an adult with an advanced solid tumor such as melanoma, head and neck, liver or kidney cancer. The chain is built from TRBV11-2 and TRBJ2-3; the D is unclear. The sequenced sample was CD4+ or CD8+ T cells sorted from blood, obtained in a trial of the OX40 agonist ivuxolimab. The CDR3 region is CASSQGIDSSTDTQYF. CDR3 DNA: TGCGCCAGCAGCCAAGGGATCGACTCTAGCACAGATACGCAGTATTTT. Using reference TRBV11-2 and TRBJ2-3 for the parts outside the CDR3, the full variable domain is EAGVAQSPRYKIIEKRQSVAFWCNPISGHATLYWYQQILGQGPKLLIQFQNNGVVDDSQLPKDRFSAERLKGVDSTLKIQPAKLEDSAVYLCASSQGIDSSTDTQYFGPGTRLTVL.